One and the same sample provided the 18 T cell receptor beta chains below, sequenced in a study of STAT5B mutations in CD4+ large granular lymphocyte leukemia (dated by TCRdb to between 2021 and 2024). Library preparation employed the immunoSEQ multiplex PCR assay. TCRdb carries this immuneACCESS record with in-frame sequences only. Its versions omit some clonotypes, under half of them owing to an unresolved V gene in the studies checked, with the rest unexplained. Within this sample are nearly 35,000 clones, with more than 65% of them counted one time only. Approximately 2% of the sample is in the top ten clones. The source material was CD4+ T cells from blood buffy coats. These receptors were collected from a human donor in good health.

The CDR3 spells CASSPISGSYYEQYF. As DNA, the CDR3 is TGTGCCAGCAGCCCCATAAGCGGGAGTTATTACGAGCAGTACTTC. This sequence joins TRBV11-2 and TRBJ2-7, with 8 bases identical to TRBD2. CDR1 and CDR2 (germline): SGHAT, FQNNGV. The CDR3 totals 15 residues. J lost 4 bases, V lost 5 bases, and 10 bases had no gene match.

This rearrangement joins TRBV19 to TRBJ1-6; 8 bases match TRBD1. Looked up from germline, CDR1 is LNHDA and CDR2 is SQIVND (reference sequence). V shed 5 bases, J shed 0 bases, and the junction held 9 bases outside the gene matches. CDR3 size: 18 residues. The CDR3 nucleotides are TGTGCCAGTAGTCCTCGGACAGGGTCGAGCTCCTATAATTCACCCCTCCACTTT. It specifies CASSPRTGSSSYNSPLHF.

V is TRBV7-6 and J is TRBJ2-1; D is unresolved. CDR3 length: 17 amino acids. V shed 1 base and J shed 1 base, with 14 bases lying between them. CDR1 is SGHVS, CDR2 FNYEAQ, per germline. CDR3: CASSLDSAAGSYNEQFF. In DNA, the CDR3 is TGTGCCAGCAGCTTAGATTCGGCGGCAGGTTCCTACAATGAGCAGTTCTTC.

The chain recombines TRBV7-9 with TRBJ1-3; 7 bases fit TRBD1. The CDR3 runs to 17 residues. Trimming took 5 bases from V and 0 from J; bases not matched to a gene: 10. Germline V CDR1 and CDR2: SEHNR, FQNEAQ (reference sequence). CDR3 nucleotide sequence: TGTGCCAGCAGCGCCCAACAGGGGCTGAACTCTGGAAACACCATATATTTT. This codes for CASSAQQGLNSGNTIYF.

Here the CDR3 reads CASLRGGNTEAFF. CDR3 nucleotide sequence: TGTGCCAGTCTCCGAGGGGGTAACACTGAAGCTTTCTTT. The rearrangement uses TRBV19 and TRBJ1-1, with D possibly matching TRBD1 (6 bases). CDR1 and CDR2 from the germline V gene are LNHDA and SQIVND (reference sequence). Trimming removed 8 bases at V and 2 bases at J, with 12 bases between. The CDR3 is 13 residues long. Full variable domain (outside the CDR3, taken from reference TRBV19 and TRBJ1-1): DGGITQSPKYLFRKEGQNVTLSCEQNLNHDAMYWYRQDPGQGLRLIYYSQIVNDFQKGDIAEGYSVSREKKESFPLTVTSAQKNPTAFYLCASLRGGNTEAFFGQGTRLTVV.

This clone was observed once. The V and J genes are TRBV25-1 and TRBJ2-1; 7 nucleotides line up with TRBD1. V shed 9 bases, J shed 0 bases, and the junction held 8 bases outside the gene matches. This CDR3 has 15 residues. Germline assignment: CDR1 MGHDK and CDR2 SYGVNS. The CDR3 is CASEGGGSSYNEQFF. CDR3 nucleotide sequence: TGTGCCAGTGAAGGGGGCGGAAGCTCCTACAATGAGCAGTTCTTC.

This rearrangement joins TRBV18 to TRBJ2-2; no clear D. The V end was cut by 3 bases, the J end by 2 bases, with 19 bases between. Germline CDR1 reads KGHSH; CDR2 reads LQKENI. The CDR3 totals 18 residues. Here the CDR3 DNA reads TGTGCCAGCTCACCTAGTATGCCCAAAAGACGAAACACCGGGGAGCTGTTTTTT. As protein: CASSPSMPKRRNTGELFF.

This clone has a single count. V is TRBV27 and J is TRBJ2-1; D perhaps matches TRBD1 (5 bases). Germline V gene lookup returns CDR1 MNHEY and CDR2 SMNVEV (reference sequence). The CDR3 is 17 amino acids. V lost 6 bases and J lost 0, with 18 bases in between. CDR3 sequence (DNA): TGTGCCAGCAGCCCCTTTACAGGCTCCGGCTCCTACAATGAGCAGTTCTTC. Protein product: CASSPFTGSGSYNEQFF.

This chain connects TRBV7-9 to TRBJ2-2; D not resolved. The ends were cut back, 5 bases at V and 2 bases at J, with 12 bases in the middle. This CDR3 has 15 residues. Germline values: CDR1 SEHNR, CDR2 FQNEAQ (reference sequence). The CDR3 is CASSRGATNTGELFF. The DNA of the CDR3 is TGTGCCAGCAGCCGTGGCGCTACCAACACCGGGGAGCTGTTTTTT.

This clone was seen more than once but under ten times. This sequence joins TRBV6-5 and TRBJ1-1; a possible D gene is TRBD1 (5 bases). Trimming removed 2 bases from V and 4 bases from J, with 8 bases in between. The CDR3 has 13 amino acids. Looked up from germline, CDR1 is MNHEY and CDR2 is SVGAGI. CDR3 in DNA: TGTGCCAGCAGTTACACAGGATCCACTGAAGCTTTCTTT. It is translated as CASSYTGSTEAFF.

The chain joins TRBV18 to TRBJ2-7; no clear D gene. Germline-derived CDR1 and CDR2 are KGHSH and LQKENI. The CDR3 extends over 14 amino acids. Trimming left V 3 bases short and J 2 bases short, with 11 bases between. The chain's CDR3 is CASSPDRAPYEQYF. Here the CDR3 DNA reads TGTGCCAGCTCACCGGACCGGGCCCCCTACGAGCAGTACTTC.

CDR3 nucleotide sequence: TGTGCCACCACTTCGGCCCCTCTCCTATATGGCTACACCTTC. Its translation is CATTSAPLLYGYTF. The chain joins TRBV6-1 to TRBJ1-2; D is unresolved. With 10 bases removed from V and 5 bases from J, the gap between germline ends came to 20 bases. The CDR3 is 14 residues long. CDR1 and CDR2 (germline): MNHNS, SASEGT.

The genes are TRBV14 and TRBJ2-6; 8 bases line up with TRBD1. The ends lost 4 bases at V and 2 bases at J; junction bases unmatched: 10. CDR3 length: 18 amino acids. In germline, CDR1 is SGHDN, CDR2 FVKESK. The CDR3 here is CASSPRTGLRTGANVLTF. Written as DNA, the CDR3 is TGTGCCAGCAGCCCGCGGACAGGGCTAAGGACTGGGGCCAACGTCCTGACTTTC.

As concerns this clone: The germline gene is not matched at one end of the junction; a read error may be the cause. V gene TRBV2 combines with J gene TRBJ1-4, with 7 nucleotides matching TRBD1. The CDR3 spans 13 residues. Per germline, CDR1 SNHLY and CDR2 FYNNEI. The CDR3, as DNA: TGTGCCAGCAGTGGCTTACCCGGGACAGACTGGATTTTT. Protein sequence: CASSGLPGTDWIF.

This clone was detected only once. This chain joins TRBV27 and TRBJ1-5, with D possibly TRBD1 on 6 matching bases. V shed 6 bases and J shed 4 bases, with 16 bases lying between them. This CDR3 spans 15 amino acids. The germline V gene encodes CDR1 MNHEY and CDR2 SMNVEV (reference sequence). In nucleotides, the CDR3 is TGTGCCAGCAGGCTTGAGGGGGGGTGGAATCAGCCCCAGCATTTT. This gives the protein CASRLEGGWNQPQHF.

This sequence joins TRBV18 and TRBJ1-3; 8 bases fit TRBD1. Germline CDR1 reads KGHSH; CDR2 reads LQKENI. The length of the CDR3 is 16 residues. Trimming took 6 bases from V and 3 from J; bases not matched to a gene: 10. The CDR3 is CASSRMQGANGNTIYF. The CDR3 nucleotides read TGTGCCAGCTCCCGAATGCAGGGGGCTAATGGAAACACCATATATTTT.

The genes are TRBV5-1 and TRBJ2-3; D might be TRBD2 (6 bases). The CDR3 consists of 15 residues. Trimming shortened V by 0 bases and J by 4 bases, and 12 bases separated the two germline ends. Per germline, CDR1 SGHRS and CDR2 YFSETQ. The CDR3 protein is CASSLAGPGADTQYF. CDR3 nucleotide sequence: TGCGCCAGCAGCTTGGCAGGGCCGGGAGCAGATACGCAGTATTTT.

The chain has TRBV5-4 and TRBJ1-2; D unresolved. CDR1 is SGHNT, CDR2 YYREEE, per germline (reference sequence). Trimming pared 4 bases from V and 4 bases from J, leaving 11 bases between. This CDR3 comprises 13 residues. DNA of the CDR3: TGTGCCAGCAGCCCCCCGGGGTCCTATGGCTACACCTTC. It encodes CASSPPGSYGYTF.